This T cell receptor beta chain emerged from a study of T cell responses to AZD1222 COVID-19 vaccine. Study results and caveats: Donors, mostly white British, included more females; clonal diversity was possibly underestimated. Two AZD1222 doses significantly raised spike-specific TCR breadth and depth over controls. Sampling that yielded the repertoires occurred only after the peak T cell response. Vaccine-associated CD4 TCRs ranged over spike, dominating at 160-218 and 743-854.

Worth noting for this clone: Its specificity is unknown.

V trimming: 6 bases; J trimming: 8 bases; junction bases outside the gene matches: 11. The CDR3 covers 15 residues. Germline CDR1 reads SGHRS; CDR2 reads YFSETQ. Assay: immunoSEQ multiplex PCR; the TCRdb copy retains only in-frame clones and omits some. The repertoire has roughly 70,000 clones, 75% to 85% of them found once; the top ten carry about 14%. This sequence was found in an adult who received the AZD1222 COVID-19 vaccine. The chain carries TRBV5-1 and TRBJ1-4, with TRBD1 matching over 9 bases. The sequenced sample was peripheral blood, obtained 28 days after the second AZD1222 dose. CDR3 sequence (DNA): TGCGCCAGCAAAAACACAGGGGGCGCAGGAGAAAAACTGTTTTTT. Translation gives CASKNTGGAGEKLFF.